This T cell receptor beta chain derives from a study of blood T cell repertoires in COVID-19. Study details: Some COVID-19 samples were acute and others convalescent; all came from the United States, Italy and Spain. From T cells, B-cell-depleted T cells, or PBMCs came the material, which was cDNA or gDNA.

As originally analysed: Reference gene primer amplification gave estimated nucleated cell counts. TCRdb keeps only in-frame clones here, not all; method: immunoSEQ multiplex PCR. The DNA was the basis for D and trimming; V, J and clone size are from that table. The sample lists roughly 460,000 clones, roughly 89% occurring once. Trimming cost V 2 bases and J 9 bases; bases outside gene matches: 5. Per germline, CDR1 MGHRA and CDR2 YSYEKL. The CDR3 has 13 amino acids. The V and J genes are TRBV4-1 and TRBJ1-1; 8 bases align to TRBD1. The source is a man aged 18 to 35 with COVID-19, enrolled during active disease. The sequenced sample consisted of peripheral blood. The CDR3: CASSQRTGPKAFF. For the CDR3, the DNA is TGCGCCAGCAGCCAAAGGACAGGGCCTAAAGCTTTCTTT.